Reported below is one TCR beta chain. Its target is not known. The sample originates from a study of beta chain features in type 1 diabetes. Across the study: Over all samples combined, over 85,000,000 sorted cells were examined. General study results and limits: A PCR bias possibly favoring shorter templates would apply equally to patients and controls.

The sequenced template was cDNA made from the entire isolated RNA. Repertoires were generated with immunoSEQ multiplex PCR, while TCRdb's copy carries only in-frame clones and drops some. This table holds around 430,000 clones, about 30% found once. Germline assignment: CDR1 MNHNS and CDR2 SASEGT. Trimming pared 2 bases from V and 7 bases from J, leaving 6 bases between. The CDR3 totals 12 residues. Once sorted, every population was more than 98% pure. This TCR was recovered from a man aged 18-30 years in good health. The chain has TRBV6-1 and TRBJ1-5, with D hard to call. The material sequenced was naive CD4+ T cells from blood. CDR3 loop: CASSELLQPQHF. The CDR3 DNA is TGTGCCAGCAGTGAATTACTCCAGCCCCAGCATTTT.